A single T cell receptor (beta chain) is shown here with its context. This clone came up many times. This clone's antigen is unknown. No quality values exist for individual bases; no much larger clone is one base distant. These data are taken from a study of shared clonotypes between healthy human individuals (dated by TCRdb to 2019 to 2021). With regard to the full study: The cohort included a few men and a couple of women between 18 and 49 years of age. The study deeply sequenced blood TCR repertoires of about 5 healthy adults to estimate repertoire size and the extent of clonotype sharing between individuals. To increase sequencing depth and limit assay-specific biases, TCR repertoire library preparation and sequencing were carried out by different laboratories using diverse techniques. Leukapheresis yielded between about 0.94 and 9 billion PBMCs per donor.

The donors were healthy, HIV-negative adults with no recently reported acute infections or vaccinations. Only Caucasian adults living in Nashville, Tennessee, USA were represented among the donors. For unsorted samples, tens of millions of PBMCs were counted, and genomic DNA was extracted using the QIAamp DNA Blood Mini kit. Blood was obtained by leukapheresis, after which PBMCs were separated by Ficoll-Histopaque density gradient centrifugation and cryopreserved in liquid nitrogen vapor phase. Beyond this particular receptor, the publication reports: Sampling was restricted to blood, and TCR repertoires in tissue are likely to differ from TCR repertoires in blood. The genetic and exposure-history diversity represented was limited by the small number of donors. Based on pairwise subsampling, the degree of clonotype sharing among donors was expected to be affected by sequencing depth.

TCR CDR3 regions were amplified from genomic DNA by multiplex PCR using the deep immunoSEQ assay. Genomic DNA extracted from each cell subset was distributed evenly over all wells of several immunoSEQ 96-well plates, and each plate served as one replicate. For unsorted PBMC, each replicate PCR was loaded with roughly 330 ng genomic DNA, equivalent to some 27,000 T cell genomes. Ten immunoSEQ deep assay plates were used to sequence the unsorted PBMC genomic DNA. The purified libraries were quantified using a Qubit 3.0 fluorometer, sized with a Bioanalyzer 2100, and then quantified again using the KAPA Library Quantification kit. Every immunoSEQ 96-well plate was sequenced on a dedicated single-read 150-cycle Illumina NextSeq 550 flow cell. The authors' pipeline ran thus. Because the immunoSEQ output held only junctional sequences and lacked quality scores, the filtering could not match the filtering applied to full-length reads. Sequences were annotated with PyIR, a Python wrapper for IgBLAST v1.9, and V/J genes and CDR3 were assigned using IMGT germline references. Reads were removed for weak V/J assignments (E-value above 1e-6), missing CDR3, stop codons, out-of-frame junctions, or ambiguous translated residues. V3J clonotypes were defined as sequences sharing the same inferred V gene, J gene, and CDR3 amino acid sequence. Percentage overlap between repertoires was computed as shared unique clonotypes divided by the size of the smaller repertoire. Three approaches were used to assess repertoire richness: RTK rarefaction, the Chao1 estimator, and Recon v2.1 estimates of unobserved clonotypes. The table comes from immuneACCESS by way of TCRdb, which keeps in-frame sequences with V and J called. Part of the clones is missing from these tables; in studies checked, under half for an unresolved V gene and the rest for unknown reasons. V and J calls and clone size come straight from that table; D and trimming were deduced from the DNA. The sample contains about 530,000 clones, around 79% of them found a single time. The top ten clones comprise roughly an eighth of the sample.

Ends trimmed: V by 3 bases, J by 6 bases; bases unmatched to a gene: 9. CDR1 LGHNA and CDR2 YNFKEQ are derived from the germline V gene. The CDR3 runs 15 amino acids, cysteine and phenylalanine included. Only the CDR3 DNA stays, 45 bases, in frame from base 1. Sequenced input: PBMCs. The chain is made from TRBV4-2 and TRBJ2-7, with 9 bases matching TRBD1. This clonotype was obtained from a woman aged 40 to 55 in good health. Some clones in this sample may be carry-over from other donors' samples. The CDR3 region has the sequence CASSQGGGQGREQYF. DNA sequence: TGTGCCAGCAGCCAGGGCGGGGGACAGGGTCGCGAGCAGTACTTC.